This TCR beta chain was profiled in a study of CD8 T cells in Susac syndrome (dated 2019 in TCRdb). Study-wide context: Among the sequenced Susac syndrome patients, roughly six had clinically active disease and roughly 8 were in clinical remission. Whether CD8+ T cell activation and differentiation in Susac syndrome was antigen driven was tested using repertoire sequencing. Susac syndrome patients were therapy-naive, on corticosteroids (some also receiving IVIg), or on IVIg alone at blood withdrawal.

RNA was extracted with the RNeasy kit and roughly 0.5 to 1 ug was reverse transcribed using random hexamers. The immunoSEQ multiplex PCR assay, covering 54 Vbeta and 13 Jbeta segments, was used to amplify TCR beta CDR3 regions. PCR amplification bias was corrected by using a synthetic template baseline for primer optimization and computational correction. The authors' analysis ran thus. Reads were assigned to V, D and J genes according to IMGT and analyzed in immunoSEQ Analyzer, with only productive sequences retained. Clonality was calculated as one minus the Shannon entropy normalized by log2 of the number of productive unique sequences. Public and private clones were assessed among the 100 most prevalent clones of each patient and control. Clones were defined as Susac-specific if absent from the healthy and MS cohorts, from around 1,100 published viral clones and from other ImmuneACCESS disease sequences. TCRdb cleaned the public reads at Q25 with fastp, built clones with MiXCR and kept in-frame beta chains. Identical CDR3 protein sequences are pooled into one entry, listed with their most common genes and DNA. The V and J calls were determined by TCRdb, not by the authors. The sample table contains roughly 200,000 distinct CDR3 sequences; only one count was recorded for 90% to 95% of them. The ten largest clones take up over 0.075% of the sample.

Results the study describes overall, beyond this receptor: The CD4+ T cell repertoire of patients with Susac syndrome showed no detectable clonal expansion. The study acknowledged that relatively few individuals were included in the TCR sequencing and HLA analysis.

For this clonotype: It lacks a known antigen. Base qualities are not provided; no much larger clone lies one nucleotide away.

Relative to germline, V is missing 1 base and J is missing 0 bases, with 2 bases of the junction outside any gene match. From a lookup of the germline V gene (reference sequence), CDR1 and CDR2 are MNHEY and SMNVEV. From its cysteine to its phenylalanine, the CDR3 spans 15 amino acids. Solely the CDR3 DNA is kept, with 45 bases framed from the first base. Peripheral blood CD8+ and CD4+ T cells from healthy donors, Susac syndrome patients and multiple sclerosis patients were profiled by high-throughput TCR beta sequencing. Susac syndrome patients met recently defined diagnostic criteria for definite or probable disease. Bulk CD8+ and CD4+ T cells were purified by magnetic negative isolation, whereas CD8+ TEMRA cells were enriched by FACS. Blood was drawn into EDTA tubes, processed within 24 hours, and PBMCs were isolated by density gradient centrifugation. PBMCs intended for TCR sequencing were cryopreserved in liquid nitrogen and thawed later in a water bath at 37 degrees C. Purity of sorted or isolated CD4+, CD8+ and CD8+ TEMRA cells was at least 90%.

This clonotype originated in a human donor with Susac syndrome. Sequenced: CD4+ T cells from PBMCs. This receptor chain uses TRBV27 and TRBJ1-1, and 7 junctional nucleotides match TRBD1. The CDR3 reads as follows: CASSLWGQMNTEAFF. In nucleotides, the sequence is TGTGCCAGCAGTTTATGGGGACAGATGAACACTGAAGCTTTCTTT.